This entry is about one TCR beta chain. Its cognate antigen is unknown. This sample was taken from a study of T cell responses to AZD1222 COVID-19 vaccine. V was clipped by 1 base and J by 3 bases, with 7 bases between them. This CDR3 comprises 13 residues. The germline V gene has CDR1 LNHDA and CDR2 SQIVND (reference sequence). The protocol was immunoSEQ multiplex PCR, while the TCRdb copy is restricted to in-frame clones and leaves out a portion. There are about 48,000 clones in the sample; around 85% occur only once, and 6% to 7% lies in the top ten. Study-wide findings and caveats: Spike as a whole was targeted by vaccine-associated CD4 TCRs, dominant at 160-218 and 743-854. Sampling captured repertoires only after the peak T cell response. Spike-specific TCRs gained breadth and depth after people received two AZD1222 doses.

The input for sequencing was peripheral blood, taken 28 days after the second AZD1222 dose. The sequence was collected from an adult who received the AZD1222 COVID-19 vaccine. The V call is TRBV19, the J call TRBJ2-7; D unresolved. The CDR3 nucleotides read TGTGCCAGTAGTATAGCCGCTTTCTACGAGCAGTACTTC. Its protein product is CASSIAAFYEQYF.